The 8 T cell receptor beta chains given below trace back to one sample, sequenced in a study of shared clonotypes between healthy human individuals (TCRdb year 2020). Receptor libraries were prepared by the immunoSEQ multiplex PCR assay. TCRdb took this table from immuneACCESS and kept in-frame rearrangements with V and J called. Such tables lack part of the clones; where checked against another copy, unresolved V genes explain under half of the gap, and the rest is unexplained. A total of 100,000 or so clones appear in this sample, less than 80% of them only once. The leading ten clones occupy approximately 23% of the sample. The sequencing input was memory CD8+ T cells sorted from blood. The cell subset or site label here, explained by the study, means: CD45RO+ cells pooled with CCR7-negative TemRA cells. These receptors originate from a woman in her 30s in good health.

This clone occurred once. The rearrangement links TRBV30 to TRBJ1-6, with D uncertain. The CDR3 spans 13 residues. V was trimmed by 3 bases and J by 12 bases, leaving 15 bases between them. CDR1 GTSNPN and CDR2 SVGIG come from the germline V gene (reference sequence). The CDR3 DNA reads TGTGCCTGGAGCCGCGTGGGCGCGGAACCCCTCCACTTT. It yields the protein CAWSRVGAEPLHF.

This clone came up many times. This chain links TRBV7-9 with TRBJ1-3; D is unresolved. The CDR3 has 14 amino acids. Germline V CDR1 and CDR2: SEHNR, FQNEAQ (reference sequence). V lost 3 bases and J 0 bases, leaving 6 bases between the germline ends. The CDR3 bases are TGTGCCAGCAGCTTTACGCCCTCTGGAAACACCATATATTTT. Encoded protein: CASSFTPSGNTIYF.

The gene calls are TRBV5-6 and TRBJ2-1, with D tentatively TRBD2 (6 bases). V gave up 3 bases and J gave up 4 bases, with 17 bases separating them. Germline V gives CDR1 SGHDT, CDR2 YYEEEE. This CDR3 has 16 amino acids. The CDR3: CASSSGPGEDYNEQFF. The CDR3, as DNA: TGTGCCAGCAGCTCCGGACCCGGGGAGGATTACAATGAGCAGTTCTTC.

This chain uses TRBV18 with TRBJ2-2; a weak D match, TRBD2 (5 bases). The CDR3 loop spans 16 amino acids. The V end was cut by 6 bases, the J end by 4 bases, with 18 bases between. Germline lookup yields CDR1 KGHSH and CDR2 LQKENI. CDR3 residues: CASSRGGGGFTGELFF. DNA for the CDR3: TGTGCCAGCTCCCGCGGCGGAGGTGGGTTCACCGGGGAGCTGTTTTTT.

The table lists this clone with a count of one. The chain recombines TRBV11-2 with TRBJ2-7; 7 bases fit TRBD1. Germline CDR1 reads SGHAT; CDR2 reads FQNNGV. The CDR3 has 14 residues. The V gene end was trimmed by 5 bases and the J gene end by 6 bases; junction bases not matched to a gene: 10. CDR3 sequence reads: CASSQTGSTLEQYF. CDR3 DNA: TGTGCCAGCAGCCAGACAGGGTCAACCCTCGAGCAGTACTTC.

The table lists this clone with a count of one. The CDR3 DNA is TGTGCCAGCAGTTTAATAGCTTGGGACAGCTTAGCCAAAAACATTCAGTACTTC. This codes for CASSLIAWDSLAKNIQYF. The chain has TRBV28 and TRBJ2-4; TRBD1 agrees at 7 bases. V lost 2 bases, J lost 0 bases, and 10 bases stayed unmatched. The CDR3 is made up of 18 amino acids. CDR1 is MDHEN, CDR2 SYDVKM, per germline.

As DNA, the CDR3 is TGTGCCAGCAGTTTAAGCCGGAGCTCCTACAATGAGCAGTTCTTC. As protein: CASSLSRSSYNEQFF. V and J are TRBV27 and TRBJ2-1; D is unclear. V lost 2 bases and J 0 bases, leaving 8 bases between the germline ends. Germline CDR1 is MNHEY and CDR2 is SMNVEV (reference sequence). The CDR3 runs 15 residues.

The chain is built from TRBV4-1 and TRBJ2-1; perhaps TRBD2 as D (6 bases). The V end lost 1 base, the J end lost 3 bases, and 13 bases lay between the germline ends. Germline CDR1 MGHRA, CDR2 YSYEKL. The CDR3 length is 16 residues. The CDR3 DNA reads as TGCGCCAGCAGCCAAGGAATAAGGCGGGACTACAATGAGCAGTTCTTC. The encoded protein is CASSQGIRRDYNEQFF.